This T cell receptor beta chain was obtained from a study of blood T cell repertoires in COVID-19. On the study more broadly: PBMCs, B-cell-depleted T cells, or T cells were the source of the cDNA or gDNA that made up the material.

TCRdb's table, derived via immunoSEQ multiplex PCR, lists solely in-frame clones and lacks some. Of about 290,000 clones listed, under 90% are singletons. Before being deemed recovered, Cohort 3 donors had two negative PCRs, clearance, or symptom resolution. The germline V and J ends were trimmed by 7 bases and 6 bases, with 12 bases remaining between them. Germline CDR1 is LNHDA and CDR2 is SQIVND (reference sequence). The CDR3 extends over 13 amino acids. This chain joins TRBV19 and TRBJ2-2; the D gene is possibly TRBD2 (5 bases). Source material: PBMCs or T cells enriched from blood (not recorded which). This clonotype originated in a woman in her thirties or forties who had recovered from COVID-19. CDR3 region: CASIGLAAGELFF. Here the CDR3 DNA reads TGTGCCAGTATAGGGCTAGCCGCCGGGGAGCTGTTTTTT.